Below, 20 T cell receptor beta chains from the same sample are listed, as sequenced in a study of T cells in Graves' hyperthyroidism and ophthalmopathy. Researchers amplified the TCR beta CDR3 regions from RNA transcripts. An initial round of RT-PCR targeting the TCR CDR3 relied on the HTBI primer set. Using its own MiXCR run on the multiplex PCR reads, TCRdb lists one record per CDR3 protein. The sample comprises approximately 400,000 distinct CDR3 sequences, 15% of which are singletons, and about 33% rests with the top ten. Sequenced input: blood. The receptors derive from a woman between 25 and 40 years old with Graves' hyperthyroidism.

With respect to this clonotype: An end of the junction differs from the germline gene, which may be a read error. This chain uses TRBV9 with TRBJ2-5; 13 nucleotides agree with TRBD2. This CDR3 is 17 amino acids long. Per germline, CDR1 SGDLS and CDR2 YYNGEE. CDR3 residues: CASSPRLAGGLQEAQYF. The DNA of the CDR3 is TGTGCCAGCAGCCCTCGACTAGCGGGAGGACTCCAAGAGGCCCAGTACTTC.

The table lists this clonotype with a few counts. J is TRBJ1-2 and V is TRBV7-2; 10 nucleotides match TRBD1. This CDR3 region has 17 residues. Germline trimming cut 1 base from V and 8 bases from J; bases unmatched to any gene: 13. The germline gives CDR1 SGHTA, CDR2 FQGNSA. CDR3 region: CASSLGWDRGLVYGYTF. The CDR3 DNA reads as TGTGCCAGCAGCTTAGGTTGGGACAGGGGTCTAGTCTACGGCTACACCTTC.

Ten or more counts support this clonotype. The rearrangement joins TRBV30 to TRBJ1-1; D is undetermined. V was pared by 5 bases and J by 0 bases, with 10 bases between. CDR1 and CDR2 from the germline V gene are GTSNPN and SVGIG (reference sequence). The CDR3 is 13 amino acids. The CDR3 protein is CAWSGQLNTEAFF. The CDR3 coding sequence is TGTGCCTGGTCTGGCCAGTTGAACACTGAAGCTTTCTTT.

This clonotype was observed many times. V is TRBV20-1 and J is TRBJ2-7, with 14 nucleotides matching TRBD2. Germline V gene data show CDR1 as DFQATT and CDR2 as SNEGSKA (reference sequence). The V gene end was trimmed by 1 base and the J gene end by 5 bases; junction bases not matched to a gene: 4. The CDR3 has 15 amino acids. The CDR3 bases are TGCAGTGCTAGAGGGACTAGCGGGAGGCACGACGAGCAGTACTTC. Encoded protein: CSARGTSGRHDEQYF.

The J gene is TRBJ2-2, the V gene TRBV28; 8 bases match TRBD1. This CDR3 is 14 amino acids long. CDR1 is MDHEN, CDR2 SYDVKM, per germline. J was trimmed by 6 bases and V by 2 bases; bases with no gene match: 2. CDR3 in DNA: TGTGCCAGCAGTTTAATACAGGGGGCCGGGGAGCTGTTTTTT. Translating gives CASSLIQGAGELFF.

This clonotype has a handful of counts. A read error may explain this, as a much larger clone is one base away. CDR3 sequence (DNA): TGTGCCGGCAGTTTAACGGGGACTAGCGGGAGAATCTACGAGCAGTACTTC. This sequence encodes CAGSLTGTSGRIYEQYF. This chain links TRBV28 with TRBJ2-7, with 14 bases lining up with TRBD2. Germline values: CDR1 MDHEN, CDR2 SYDVKM. The CDR3 covers 17 residues.

This clonotype was detected a few times. V usage is TRBV27 and J usage is TRBJ2-7; D gene uncertain. V lost 5 bases to trimming and J lost 3 bases, with 11 bases between them. This CDR3 comprises 13 residues. The germline V gene has CDR1 MNHEY and CDR2 SMNVEV (reference sequence). CDR3 DNA sequence: TGTGCCAGCAGTATCTCACCTCTCTACGAGCAGTACTTC. Encoded protein: CASSISPLYEQYF.

The V and J genes are TRBV15 and TRBJ2-4; D remains ambiguous. The CDR3 is 14 residues long. Germline V gene sequence: CDR1 LNHNV, CDR2 YYDKDF (reference sequence). V was clipped by 4 bases and J by 6 bases, with 13 bases between them. The CDR3 here is CATSIGQLSNIQYF. In nucleotides, the CDR3 is TGTGCCACCAGCATAGGGCAACTGTCAAACATTCAGTACTTC.

This clonotype was found a few times. No conserved phenylalanine or tryptophan is present at the end of the CDR3, so a read error is the likely explanation. The chain uses TRBV3-1 and TRBJ1-5; D remains ambiguous. Germline CDR1 is LGHDT and CDR2 is YNNKEL (reference sequence). CDR3 size: 14 residues. V dropped 9 bases and J dropped 3 bases, with 15 bases sitting between them. The CDR3 DNA follows: TGTGCCAGTTCAACTGGACGGTTCAATCAGCCCCAGCATTCT. It specifies CASSTGRFNQPQHS.

This clonotype was picked up many times. V is TRBV11-2 and J is TRBJ2-5, with a weak D call TRBD1 (5 bases). The germline gives CDR1 SGHAT, CDR2 FQNNGV. The CDR3 sequence is 17 residues long. With 1 base removed from V and 0 bases from J, the gap between germline ends came to 15 bases. The chain's CDR3 is CASSLGGLKTYQETQYF. Here the CDR3 DNA reads TGTGCCAGCAGCTTAGGGGGCCTAAAAACGTACCAAGAGACCCAGTACTTC. Looking up the rest from reference TRBV11-2 and TRBJ2-5 gives the full variable domain: EAGVAQSPRYKIIEKRQSVAFWCNPISGHATLYWYQQILGQGPKLLIQFQNNGVVDDSQLPKDRFSAERLKGVDSTLKIQPAKLEDSAVYLCASSLGGLKTYQETQYFGPGTRLLVL.

This clonotype showed up just a few times. The chain uses TRBV12-3 or TRBV12-4 and TRBJ2-2; a possible D gene is TRBD2 (6 bases). The V and J ends lost 5 bases and 1 base respectively, with 14 bases between them. The length of the CDR3 is 16 residues. The CDR3 reads CASSTRTGVNTGELFF. The CDR3 coding sequence is TGTGCCAGCAGTACCCGGACGGGAGTGAACACCGGGGAGCTGTTTTTT.

The genes are TRBV20-1 and TRBJ2-1; 9 nucleotides match TRBD2. J was trimmed by 5 bases and V by 0 bases; bases with no gene match: 8. The V gene's germline CDR1 is DFQATT and CDR2 SNEGSKA (reference sequence). The CDR3 extends over 16 amino acids. CDR3 protein: CSARDLAGTYDNEQFF. The CDR3 DNA reads as TGCAGTGCTAGAGATCTAGCGGGAACCTATGACAATGAGCAGTTCTTC.

In its sample, this clonotype was seen many times. The CDR3 is CSATPVGRNYGYTF. For the CDR3, the DNA is TGCAGTGCTACCCCGGTGGGACGGAACTATGGCTACACCTTC. This sequence joins TRBV20-1 and TRBJ1-2, with D possibly being TRBD1 (5 bases). Germline V gene lookup returns CDR1 DFQATT and CDR2 SNEGSKA (reference sequence). The CDR3 consists of 14 residues. Trimming cost V 4 bases and J 2 bases, with 14 bases left between them.

The V gene is TRBV28, the J gene TRBJ1-1, with TRBD1 as a possible D gene (6 bases). The V end was cut by 6 bases, the J end by 0 bases, with 17 bases between. The CDR3 is 16 amino acids. The V gene's germline CDR1 is MDHEN and CDR2 SYDVKM. The CDR3 sequence: CASSQGRGFVNTEAFF. CDR3 coding DNA: TGTGCCAGCAGCCAGGGCAGGGGATTTGTGAACACTGAAGCTTTCTTT.

The chain couples TRBV7-6 to TRBJ2-7; 9 bases are shared with TRBD2. The CDR3 has 16 amino acids. The ends lost 5 bases at V and 6 bases at J; junction bases unmatched: 14. Germline V gives CDR1 SGHVS, CDR2 FNYEAQ. The CDR3 DNA reads TGTGCCAGCAGCCGGGGATGGGGCGGGAGGGAGGTCGAGCAGTACTTC. Protein sequence: CASSRGWGGREVEQYF.

This clonotype was seen repeatedly, ten times or more. V gene TRBV11-2 combines with J gene TRBJ1-1; no reliable D call. Trimming left V 1 base short and J 5 bases short, with 8 bases between. Germline V gene sequence: CDR1 SGHAT, CDR2 FQNNGV. The CDR3 spans 13 residues. CDR3 bases: TGTGCCAGCAGCTTAGGGACGGGGACTGAAGCTTTCTTT. It yields the protein CASSLGTGTEAFF.

This clonotype was found a few times. The chain couples TRBV10-3 to TRBJ2-3; D not resolved. The germline V gene has CDR1 ENHRY and CDR2 SYGVKD. Between the trimmed V and J ends, which lost 2 bases and 10 bases, there was a span of 10 bases. The CDR3 totals 12 residues. The CDR3 protein is CAISEDPGAQYF. CDR3 DNA sequence: TGTGCCATCAGTGAGGACCCTGGGGCGCAGTATTTT.

V gene TRBV20-1 combines with J gene TRBJ1-5, with 8 positions matching TRBD1. Trimming took 3 bases from V and 6 from J; bases not matched to a gene: 7. The CDR3 runs to 14 residues. Per germline, CDR1 DFQATT and CDR2 SNEGSKA (reference sequence). The CDR3 nucleotides read TGCAGTGCTAGCGGCAGGGGGCCCGGTCAGCCCCAGCATTTT. Encoded protein: CSASGRGPGQPQHF.

On this clonotype itself: A much larger clone lies one base from this, so it may be a read error. The chain carries TRBV2 and TRBJ2-7, with no clear D. This CDR3 contains 14 residues. Deletions cut 10 bases from V and 0 bases from J, with 16 bases between. Germline CDR1 is SNHLY and CDR2 is FYNNEI. The CDR3 DNA is TGTGCCAACAGAAGCGACGGCGCCTCCTACGAGCAGTACTTC. The encoded protein is CANRSDGASYEQYF.

The chain is built from TRBV20-1 and TRBJ1-4, with TRBD1 as a possible D gene (6 bases). V was trimmed by 6 bases and J by 7 bases, leaving 18 bases between them. Germline V gene sequence: CDR1 DFQATT, CDR2 SNEGSKA (reference sequence). The CDR3 totals 14 residues. This CDR3 is CSASRPGVGEKLFF. DNA for the CDR3: TGCAGTGCCTCCCGTCCAGGGGTGGGTGAAAAACTGTTTTTT.